This T cell receptor (beta chain) was obtained from a study of blood T cell repertoires in COVID-19. Profiled with immunoSEQ multiplex PCR; TCRdb holds only in-frame clones, not every one. The table records around 140,000 clones, around 84% of them present only once. CDR1 and CDR2 (germline): SGHTA, FQGTGA. Trimming stripped 1 base from V and 8 bases from J, with 12 bases between. The CDR3 sequence is 14 residues long. Material for sequencing was peripheral blood. The TCR sequence derives from a human donor in a cohort sampled during active COVID-19. This sequence joins TRBV7-3 and TRBJ2-1; D ambiguous. CDR3 region: CASSLSFSRDEQFF. CDR3 DNA sequence: TGTGCCAGCAGCTTAAGTTTCTCCCGGGATGAGCAGTTCTTC.